Below are 14 T cell receptor beta chains sequenced from a single sample in a study of radiation and T cells in renal cell carcinoma. Time point given: baseline pretreatment blood. Treatment noted: 15 Gy SBRT to primary tumor, nephrectomy 4 weeks later. Sequencing was performed with immunoSEQ multiplex PCR; in TCRdb, only in-frame clones are kept and a portion is missing. The sample shows just over 95,000 clones, approximately 86% of them seen only once. The source was blood, collected from a patient whose treatment included radiotherapy and nephrectomy. The receptors were gathered from a middle-aged man with renal cell carcinoma.

The chain has TRBV11-1 and TRBJ2-7; TRBD2 matches 8 bases. The CDR3 is made up of 15 amino acids. Unmatched junction bases numbered 10, after V lost 5 bases and J lost 4 bases. Germline values: CDR1 SGHAT, CDR2 FQDESV (reference sequence). The CDR3 DNA follows: TGTGCCAGCAGCCCGCAGCGGGAGAGGGGTTACGAGCAGTACTTC. This gives the protein CASSPQRERGYEQYF.

V and J are TRBV30 and TRBJ2-1; TRBD2 matches at 11 bases. This CDR3 has 13 amino acids. Germline lookup yields CDR1 GTSNPN and CDR2 SVGIG (reference sequence). The J segment lost 9 bases and the V segment lost 6 bases, leaving 7 bases of the junction unmatched. The CDR3 DNA is TGTGCCTGCCCTAGCGGGGGGCGGGGTGAGCAGTTCTTC. Protein sequence: CACPSGGRGEQFF.

V is TRBV5-1 and J is TRBJ1-4, with 8 bases identical to TRBD1. The CDR3 runs to 15 residues. Germline CDR1 SGHRS, CDR2 YFSETQ. The V segment lost 3 bases and the J segment 7 bases; nucleotides outside the gene matches: 8. The CDR3 loop is CASSYSGGQGEKLFF. The CDR3 nucleotides are TGCGCCAGCAGCTACTCAGGGGGCCAGGGTGAAAAACTGTTTTTT.

The rearrangement uses TRBV6-5 and TRBJ2-7, with TRBD1 as a possible D gene (6 bases). There are 12 residues in the CDR3. Trimming stripped 6 bases from V and 2 bases from J, with 8 bases between. The germline V gene encodes CDR1 MNHEY and CDR2 SVGAGI. The CDR3 coding sequence is TGTGCCAGCAGACAGGGTCCCTACGAGCAGTACTTC. This codes for CASRQGPYEQYF.

This clone has a single count. V usage is TRBV18 and J usage is TRBJ2-3; no firm D call. Trimming stripped 6 bases from V and 1 base from J, with 14 bases between. CDR1 is KGHSH and CDR2 is LQKENI in the germline V gene. The CDR3 extends over 15 amino acids. The CDR3 coding sequence is TGTGCCAGCTCCCTAGGGTCGGAAGGCACAGATACGCAGTATTTT. Translated: CASSLGSEGTDTQYF. Filled out from reference TRBV18 and TRBJ2-3, the complete variable domain reads NAGVMQNPRHLVRRRGQEARLRCSPMKGHSHVYWYRQLPEEGLKFMVYLQKENIIDESGMPKERFSAEFPKEGPSILRIQQVVRGDSAAYFCASSLGSEGTDTQYFGPGTRLTVL.

The chain carries TRBV19 and TRBJ2-6; no firm D call. In germline, CDR1 is LNHDA, CDR2 SQIVND (reference sequence). The CDR3 covers 15 residues. Trimming stripped 3 bases from V and 1 base from J, with 7 bases between. CDR3 coding DNA: TGTGCCAGTAGTATGGGAAGGTCTGGGGCCAACGTCCTGACTTTC. This translates into CASSMGRSGANVLTF.

The chain links TRBV27 to TRBJ1-1; D unresolved. The V gene lost 3 bases and the J gene lost 1 base, with 6 bases spanning the gap. CDR1 and CDR2 from the germline V gene are MNHEY and SMNVEV (reference sequence). CDR3 length: 13 amino acids. The DNA of the CDR3 is TGTGCCAGCAGTTTTTATCAGAACACTGAAGCTTTCTTT. Its protein is CASSFYQNTEAFF.

This rearrangement joins TRBV29-1 to TRBJ1-3; D ambiguous. Per the germline V gene, CDR1 is SQVTM and CDR2 is ANQGSEA. V was pared by 4 bases and J by 3 bases, with 7 bases between. The CDR3 runs to 12 residues. This CDR3 reads CSVVKGGNTIYF. CDR3 coding DNA: TGCAGCGTTGTCAAGGGTGGAAACACCATATATTTT.

This chain connects TRBV19 to TRBJ1-5; the match to TRBD1 covers 9 bases. CDR3 length equals 17 residues. V was pared by 4 bases and J by 3 bases, with 10 bases of the junction left unmatched. Germline V gene lookup returns CDR1 LNHDA and CDR2 SQIVND (reference sequence). DNA for the CDR3: TGTGCCAGTAGTAGTGGCACGGGACAGGGCTTCAATCAGCCCCAGCATTTT. Translating gives CASSSGTGQGFNQPQHF.

There are a few counts of this clone. The V call is TRBV19, the J call TRBJ2-3; possible D gene TRBD1, 5 bases. This CDR3 is built from 11 residues. Germline values: CDR1 LNHDA, CDR2 SQIVND (reference sequence). Between the trimmed V and J ends, which lost 7 bases and 9 bases, there was a span of 11 bases. CDR3: CASKDRWTQYF. The CDR3 DNA sequence: TGTGCCAGTAAAGACAGATGGACGCAGTATTTT.

The chain recombines TRBV7-2 with TRBJ2-7; 9 positions match TRBD1. V lost 4 bases, J lost 4 bases, and 2 bases stayed unmatched. Germline CDR1 reads SGHTA; CDR2 reads FQGNSA. This CDR3 is 13 amino acids long. This CDR3 is CASSSQGAYEQYF. The CDR3, as DNA: TGTGCCAGCAGCTCACAGGGGGCATACGAGCAGTACTTC. The full variable domain, with the rest looked up from reference TRBV7-2 and TRBJ2-7, is GAGVSQSPSNKVTEKGKDVELRCDPISGHTALYWYRQSLGQGLEFLIYFQGNSAPDKSGLPSDRFSAERTGGSVSTLTIQRTQQEDSAVYLCASSSQGAYEQYFGPGTRLTVT.

In its sample, this clone was seen once. The CDR3 nucleotides are TGTGCCAGCAGCGTAGCCCCCCCGGTGAAATCCTACAATGAGCAGTTCTTC. This translates into CASSVAPPVKSYNEQFF. This chain uses TRBV9 with TRBJ2-1, with D unresolved. Germline loops: CDR1 SGDLS, CDR2 YYNGEE. With 0 bases removed from V and 1 base from J, the gap between germline ends came to 14 bases. The CDR3 covers 17 residues.

The chain has TRBV9 and TRBJ1-2, with 7 nucleotides matching TRBD1. The V segment lost 4 bases and the J segment 0 bases; nucleotides outside the gene matches: 12. Germline-derived CDR1 and CDR2 are SGDLS and YYNGEE. The length of the CDR3 is 17 residues. DNA of the CDR3: TGTGCCAGCAGCCCCCTCCGACAGGGCACTACTAACTATGGCTACACCTTC. Amino acids: CASSPLRQGTTNYGYTF.

This chain links TRBV9 with TRBJ1-5; D gene unclear. V was pared by 2 bases and J by 6 bases, with 9 bases between. Germline lookup yields CDR1 SGDLS and CDR2 YYNGEE. The CDR3 sequence is 13 residues long. CDR3 in DNA: TGTGCCAGCAGCGTCACGGAGGGTCAGCCCCAGCATTTT. This translates into CASSVTEGQPQHF. Full variable domain (rest looked up from reference TRBV9 and TRBJ1-5): DSGVTQTPKHLITATGQRVTLRCSPRSGDLSVYWYQQSLDQGLQFLIQYYNGEERAKGNILERFSAQQFPDLHSELNLSSLELGDSALYFCASSVTEGQPQHFGDGTRLSIL.